Presented here are 14 T cell receptor beta chains from one specimen sequenced in a study of T cell responses to AZD1222 COVID-19 vaccine (dated by TCRdb to the early 2020s). Library method: the immunoSEQ multiplex PCR assay. The table comes from immuneACCESS by way of TCRdb, which keeps in-frame sequences with V and J called. Part of the clones is missing from these tables; in studies checked, under half for an unresolved V gene and the rest for unknown reasons. In this sample the table shows some 130,000 clones, approximately 91% of which occur a single time. The ten largest account for 1.1% of the sample. Per the publication, the time point label means: about 28 days (+/-7) after the second vaccine dose. This sample comprised peripheral blood, obtained 28 days after the second AZD1222 dose. The receptors were sampled from an adult who received the AZD1222 COVID-19 vaccine.

This chain links TRBV29-1 with TRBJ1-1; possible D gene TRBD1, 6 bases. The CDR3 has 12 amino acids. The germline V and J ends were trimmed by 3 bases and 4 bases, with 9 bases remaining between them. Germline V CDR1 and CDR2: SQVTM, ANQGSEA. CDR3 residues: CSVDRGGTEAFF. The CDR3, as DNA: TGCAGCGTTGACAGGGGTGGCACTGAAGCTTTCTTT. The whole variable domain, filled in from reference TRBV29-1 and TRBJ1-1, reads SAVISQKPSRDICQRGTSLTIQCQVDSQVTMMFWYRQQPGQSLTLIATANQGSEATYESGFVIDKFPISRPNLTFSTLTVSNMSPEDSSIYLCSVDRGGTEAFFGQGTRLTVV.

This chain uses TRBV5-1 with TRBJ2-5; 15 nucleotides match TRBD2. Losses at the gene ends were 4 bases for V and 5 bases for J; bases not matched to a gene: 3. This CDR3 is 15 amino acids long. Germline CDR1 is SGHRS and CDR2 is YFSETQ. The CDR3 DNA reads as TGCGCCAGCAGCACCGGACTAGCGGGAGGGGAGACCCAGTACTTC. It translates to CASSTGLAGGETQYF.

The genes are TRBV30 and TRBJ2-7, with a possible D match to TRBD1 (6 bases). Germline lookup yields CDR1 GTSNPN and CDR2 SVGIG (reference sequence). The CDR3 has 13 residues. V lost 7 bases to trimming and J lost 3 bases, with 16 bases between them. The CDR3 loop is CASARDKIYEQYF. CDR3 nucleotide sequence: TGTGCCTCGGCCCGGGACAAAATCTACGAGCAGTACTTC.

V usage is TRBV7-8 and J usage is TRBJ2-1; D is unresolved. V gave up 1 base and J gave up 4 bases, with 5 bases separating them. This CDR3 has 13 amino acids. Germline V gives CDR1 SGHVS, CDR2 FQNEAQ. CDR3 protein: CASSLELYNEQFF. Here the CDR3 DNA reads TGTGCCAGCAGCTTAGAACTTTACAATGAGCAGTTCTTC.

The chain uses TRBV12-3 or TRBV12-4 and TRBJ1-3; D call uncertain. Trimming took off 3 bases at V and 9 bases at J, with 9 bases between the two ends. The CDR3 covers 12 residues. CDR3 DNA sequence: TGTGCCAGCAGTTTGTCGTCGGGCACCATATATTTT. It is translated as CASSLSSGTIYF.

This rearrangement joins TRBV15 to TRBJ1-1; TRBD1 might be the D (6 bases). V dropped 7 bases and J dropped 3 bases, with 12 bases sitting between them. This CDR3 is 13 amino acids long. The germline CDR1 and CDR2 sequences are LNHNV and YYDKDF (reference sequence). The CDR3: CATTQGYDTEAFF. CDR3 DNA: TGTGCCACCACTCAGGGGTACGACACTGAAGCTTTCTTT.

The gene calls are TRBV27 and TRBJ2-7; 9 nucleotides agree with TRBD2. V lost 5 bases and J lost 0; bases outside the gene matches: 8. Germline values: CDR1 MNHEY, CDR2 SMNVEV (reference sequence). The CDR3 extends over 16 amino acids. The CDR3 reads CASSPSAGGLSYEQYF. The DNA for the CDR3 is TGTGCCAGCAGTCCCTCGGCGGGAGGGCTCTCCTACGAGCAGTACTTC.

This chain connects TRBV28 to TRBJ1-2; D possibly corresponds to TRBD1 (5 bases). The V end lost 5 bases, the J end lost 0 bases, and 10 bases lay between the germline ends. CDR3 length equals 14 residues. The germline V gene encodes CDR1 MDHEN and CDR2 SYDVKM. CDR3 region: CASSGTSANYGYTF. Written as DNA, the CDR3 is TGTGCCAGCAGTGGGACTTCCGCTAACTATGGCTACACCTTC.

This chain links TRBV4-2 with TRBJ1-1, with D unclear. Looked up from germline, CDR1 is LGHNA and CDR2 is YNFKEQ. The V and J ends lost 6 bases and 1 base respectively, with 18 bases between them. The CDR3 is made up of 16 amino acids. The CDR3 is CASSPTYAGRNTEAFF. CDR3 sequence (DNA): TGTGCCAGCAGTCCGACCTACGCCGGTCGGAACACTGAAGCTTTCTTT.

The chain is built from TRBV3-1 (or the pseudogene TRBV3-2) and TRBJ2-7, with 10 bases fitting TRBD2. There are 13 residues in the CDR3. CDR1 and CDR2 (germline): LGHDT, YNNKEL (reference sequence). Trimming at V came to 7 bases and at J to 2 bases, leaving 2 bases not matched to a gene. DNA for the CDR3: TGTGCCAGCACTAGCGGGAGCCCCTACGAGCAGTACTTC. It translates to CASTSGSPYEQYF.

This chain connects TRBV15 to TRBJ1-4, with TRBD1 matching 8 bases. Germline CDR1 is LNHNV and CDR2 is YYDKDF (reference sequence). Unmatched junction bases numbered 6, after V lost 3 bases and J lost 6 bases. The length of the CDR3 is 15 residues. As DNA, the CDR3 is TGTGCCACCAGCAGTCCGACAGGGGTGGATGAAAAACTGTTTTTT. It is translated as CATSSPTGVDEKLFF.

J is TRBJ2-7 and V is TRBV30, with 8 nucleotides matching TRBD1. Trimming removed 5 bases from V and 4 bases from J; junction bases left unmatched: 10. CDR3 length: 14 residues. Germline V gene sequence: CDR1 GTSNPN, CDR2 SVGIG (reference sequence). The CDR3 loop reads CAWLGQGSGYEQYF. Here the CDR3 DNA reads TGTGCCTGGCTCGGACAGGGCTCGGGTTACGAGCAGTACTTC.

The rearrangement uses TRBV14 and TRBJ2-7; either TRBD1 or TRBD2 may supply D (5 bases each). Trimming took off 3 bases at V and 2 bases at J, with 14 bases between the two ends. The CDR3 has 15 residues. Germline V lookup: CDR1 SGHDN, CDR2 FVKESK. The CDR3 DNA is TGTGCCAGCAGCCACCTCGGGACGACCCCCTACGAGCAGTACTTC. Its protein is CASSHLGTTPYEQYF. Full variable domain (rest looked up from reference TRBV14 and TRBJ2-7): EAGVTQFPSHSVIEKGQTVTLRCDPISGHDNLYWYRRVMGKEIKFLLHFVKESKQDESGMPNNRFLAERTGGTYSTLKVQPAELEDSGVYFCASSHLGTTPYEQYFGPGTRLTVT.

Written as DNA, the CDR3 is TGTGCCAGCAGCCCCCAGGGGGGCAATCAGCCCCAGCATTTT. Translated: CASSPQGGNQPQHF. This chain joins TRBV7-2 and TRBJ1-5; 7 bases match TRBD1. This CDR3 spans 14 amino acids. The germline V gene encodes CDR1 SGHTA and CDR2 FQGNSA. V was clipped by 5 bases and J by 2 bases; unmatched bases: 3.